This T cell receptor beta chain was recovered during a study of blood T cell repertoires in COVID-19. Overall study: The cDNA or gDNA used as material had been derived from T cells, B-cell-depleted T cells, or PBMCs.

Libraries were prepared by immunoSEQ multiplex PCR; TCRdb keeps only in-frame clonotypes and omits some of them. Of 200,000 to 250,000 clones listed, about four fifths are singletons. This clone appeared once. The CDR3 totals 16 residues. Germline V gene lookup returns CDR1 GTSNPN and CDR2 SVGIG (reference sequence). The V and J ends lost 5 bases and 0 bases respectively, with 19 bases between them. The source material was peripheral blood. V and J are TRBV30 and TRBJ1-2, with D possibly TRBD1 on 6 matching bases. The sequence was obtained from a man aged 25-45 years who had recovered from COVID-19. CDR3 sequence (DNA): TGTGCCTGGCTGACCGGGACACCTCACACTAACTATGGCTACACCTTC. Translation gives CAWLTGTPHTNYGYTF.